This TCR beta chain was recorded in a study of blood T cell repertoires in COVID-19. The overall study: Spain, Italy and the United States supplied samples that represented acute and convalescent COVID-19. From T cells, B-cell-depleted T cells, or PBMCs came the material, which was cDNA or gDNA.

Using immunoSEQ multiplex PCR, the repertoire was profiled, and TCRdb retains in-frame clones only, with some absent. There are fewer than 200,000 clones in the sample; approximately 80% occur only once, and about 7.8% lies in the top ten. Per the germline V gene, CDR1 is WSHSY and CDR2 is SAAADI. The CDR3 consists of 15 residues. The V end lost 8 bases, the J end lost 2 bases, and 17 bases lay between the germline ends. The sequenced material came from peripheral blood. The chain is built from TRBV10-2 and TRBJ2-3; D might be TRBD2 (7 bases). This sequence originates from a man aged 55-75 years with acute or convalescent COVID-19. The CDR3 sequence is CASGGGEGNTDTQYF. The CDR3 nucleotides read TGCGCCAGCGGGGGGGGCGAGGGTAACACAGATACGCAGTATTTT.